The rows below give T cell receptor beta chains drawn from one sample of a study of blood T cell repertoires in COVID-19. Libraries were prepared by immunoSEQ multiplex PCR; TCRdb keeps only in-frame clonotypes and omits some of them. The sample lists 200,000 to 300,000 clones, about 90% occurring once. The sequenced sample consisted of PBMCs or T cells enriched from blood (not recorded which). The receptors stem from a woman in her 40s with acute COVID-19. Both conserved end residues are part of each CDR3. Fields, in order: V gene, J gene, clone size, D gene, CDR3 protein, CDR3 DNA. A D gene is named only where the DNA matches it firmly. Part of the rows lack a size; the others show once, few, many or a class for expanded clones.

>TRBV19|TRBJ1-5|few|NA
CASSMGGMGNQPQHF
TGTGCCAGTAGTATGGGGGGGATGGGAAATCAGCCCCAGCATTTT
>TRBV11-3|TRBJ2-3|NA|NA
CASSLRGSGGTDTQYF
TGTGCCAGCAGCCTAAGAGGGTCTGGGGGCACAGATACGCAGTATTTT
>TRBV4-1|TRBJ2-7|NA|NA
CASSQEMGRAYEQYF
TGCGCCAGCAGCCAAGAGATGGGCAGAGCCTACGAGCAGTACTTC
>TRBV7-3|TRBJ2-7|NA|TRBD1
CASSSGTGNEQYF
TGTGCCAGCAGTTCCGGGACAGGGAACGAGCAGTACTTC
>TRBV20-1|TRBJ1-1|NA|NA
CSASPRRRGTEAFF
TGCAGTGCTAGTCCCCGCCGAAGGGGCACTGAAGCTTTCTTT
>TRBV10-1|TRBJ2-2|NA|TRBD2
CASSRISGVGTGELFF
TGCGCCAGCAGTCGGATTAGCGGGGTAGGAACCGGGGAGCTGTTTTTT
>TRBV27|TRBJ2-7|NA|NA
CASSLSRSHEQYF
TGTGCCAGCAGTTTAAGTAGAAGCCACGAGCAGTACTTC
>TRBV27|TRBJ1-6|NA|NA
CASSIIPPGGNANSPLHF
TGTGCCAGCAGTATTATACCGCCCGGAGGGAATGCTAATTCACCCCTCCACTTT
>TRBV4-1|TRBJ1-5|once|NA
CASSQDEGSPQHF
TGCGCCAGCAGCCAAGATGAGGGCTCGCCCCAGCATTTT
>TRBV4-1|TRBJ2-2|NA|NA
CASSQRNGSGELFF
TGCGCCAGCAGCCAACGTAATGGCTCCGGGGAGCTGTTTTTT
>TRBV5-1|TRBJ2-1|NA|NA
CASSLEGAGPYNEQFF
TGCGCCAGCAGCCTCGAGGGGGCGGGACCTTACAATGAGCAGTTCTTC
>TRBV11-2|TRBJ2-7|NA|NA
CASSLRAGATYEQYF
TGTGCCAGCAGCCTGAGGGCGGGGGCGACCTACGAGCAGTACTTC
>TRBV19|TRBJ2-1|NA|NA
CASSQTGGNNEQFF
TGTGCCAGTAGTCAAACGGGCGGGAACAATGAGCAGTTCTTC
>TRBV11-2|TRBJ1-3|few|NA
CASSLVEGNTIYF
TGTGCCAGCAGCTTAGTCGAGGGAAACACCATATATTTT
>TRBV2|TRBJ2-1|NA|TRBD2
CASSQLAGNNEQFF
TGTGCCAGCTCGCAACTAGCGGGTAACAATGAGCAGTTCTTC
>TRBV6-5|TRBJ2-3|NA|NA
CASGSTWTDTQYF
TGTGCCAGCGGCAGTACGTGGACAGATACGCAGTATTTT